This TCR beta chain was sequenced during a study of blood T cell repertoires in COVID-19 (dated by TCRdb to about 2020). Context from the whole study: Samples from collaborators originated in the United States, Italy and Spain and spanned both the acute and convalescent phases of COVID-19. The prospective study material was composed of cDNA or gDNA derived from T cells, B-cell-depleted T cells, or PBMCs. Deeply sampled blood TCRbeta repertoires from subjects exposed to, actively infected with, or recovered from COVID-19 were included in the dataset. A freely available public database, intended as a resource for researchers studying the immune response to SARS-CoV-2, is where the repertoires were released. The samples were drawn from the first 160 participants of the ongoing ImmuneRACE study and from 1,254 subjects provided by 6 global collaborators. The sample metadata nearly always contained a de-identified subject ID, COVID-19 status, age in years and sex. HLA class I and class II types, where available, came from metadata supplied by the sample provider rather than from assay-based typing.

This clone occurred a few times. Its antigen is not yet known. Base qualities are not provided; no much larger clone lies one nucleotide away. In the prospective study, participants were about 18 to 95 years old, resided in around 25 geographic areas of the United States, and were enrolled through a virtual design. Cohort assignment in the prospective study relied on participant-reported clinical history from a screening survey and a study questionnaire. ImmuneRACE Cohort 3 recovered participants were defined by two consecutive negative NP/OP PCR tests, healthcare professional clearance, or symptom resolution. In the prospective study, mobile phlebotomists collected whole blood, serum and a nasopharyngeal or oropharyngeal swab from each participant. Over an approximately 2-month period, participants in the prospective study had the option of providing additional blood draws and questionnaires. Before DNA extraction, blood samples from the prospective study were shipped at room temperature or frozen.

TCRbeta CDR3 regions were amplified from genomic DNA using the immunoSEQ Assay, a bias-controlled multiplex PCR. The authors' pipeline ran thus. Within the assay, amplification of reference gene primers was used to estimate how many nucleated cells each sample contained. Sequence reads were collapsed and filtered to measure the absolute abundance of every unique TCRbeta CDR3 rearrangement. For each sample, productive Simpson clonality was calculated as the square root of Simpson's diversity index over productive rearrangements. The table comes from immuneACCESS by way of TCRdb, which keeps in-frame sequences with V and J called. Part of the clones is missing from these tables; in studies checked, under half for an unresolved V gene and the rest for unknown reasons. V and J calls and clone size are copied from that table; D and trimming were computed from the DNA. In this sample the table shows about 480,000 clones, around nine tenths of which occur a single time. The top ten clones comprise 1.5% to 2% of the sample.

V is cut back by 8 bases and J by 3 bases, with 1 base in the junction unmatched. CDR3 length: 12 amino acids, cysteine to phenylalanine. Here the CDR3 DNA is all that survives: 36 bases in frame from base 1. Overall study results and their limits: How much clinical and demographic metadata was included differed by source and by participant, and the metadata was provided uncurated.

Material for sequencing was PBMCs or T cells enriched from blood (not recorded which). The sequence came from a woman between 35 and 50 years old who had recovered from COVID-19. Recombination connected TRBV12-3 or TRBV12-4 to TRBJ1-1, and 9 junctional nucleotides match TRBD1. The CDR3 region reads CASWDRDTEAFF. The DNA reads TGTGCCAGCTGGGACAGGGACACTGAAGCTTTCTTT.